The rows below give T cell receptor beta chains drawn from one sample of a study of Graves' ophthalmopathy and Graves' hyperthyroidism. In TCRdb, the multiplex PCR reads were re-called with MiXCR into one record per CDR3 protein. The sample has 400,000 or so distinct CDR3 sequences; 15% to 20% are singletons. The sequenced sample was peripheral blood. The origin of the receptors is an adult woman with stable Graves' hyperthyroidism. Both conserved end residues are part of each CDR3. A D gene is named only where the DNA matches it firmly. Rows may omit the clone size; those that give it use once, few, many or a size class.

abundance,v_gene,d_gene,j_gene,CDR3nt,CDR3aa
many,TRBV18,NA,TRBJ1-1,TGTGCCAGCTCACCTAGGTGGAACACTGAAGCTTTCTTT,CASSPRWNTEAFF
NA,TRBV2,NA,TRBJ2-7,TGTGCCAGCAATCTGGGACCGATCTACGAGCAGTACTTC,CASNLGPIYEQYF
few,TRBV18,NA,TRBJ2-7,TGTGCCAGCTCACCACCGAGTCTGCAGGGAATTGCCGGGCAGTACTTC,CASSPPSLQGIAGQYF
NA,TRBV5-1,NA,TRBJ1-1,TGCGCCAGCAGCTTGGAGCAGGGGATGAGCACTGAAGCTTTCTTT,CASSLEQGMSTEAFF
many,TRBV15,NA,TRBJ2-7,TGTGCCACCAGCACACCGACTAGTAGTTATGGCTACGAGCAGTACTTC,CATSTPTSSYGYEQYF
many,TRBV28,NA,TRBJ2-6,TGTGCCAGCAGTTTCCAGGGGCCGGGAGGGGCCAACGTCCTGACTTTC,CASSFQGPGGANVLTF
many,TRBV7-3,NA,TRBJ2-5,TGTGCCAGCTGTTCCAGTCCCTCCGAGACCCAGTACTTC,CASCSSPSETQYF
few,TRBV18,TRBD2,TRBJ2-7,TGTGCCAGCTCACCTAGACTAGCGGGAGTCGGGAACGAGCAGTACTTC,CASSPRLAGVGNEQYF
many,TRBV19,NA,TRBJ1-1,TGTGCCAGTAGTATAGCCGGGGACACCTTGAACACTGAAGCTTTCTTT,CASSIAGDTLNTEAFF
many,TRBV6-1,TRBD1,TRBJ1-5,TGTGCCACCTCAGGGAGGGGGCTAAATCAGCCCCAGCATTTT,CATSGRGLNQPQHF
many,TRBV6-2/TRBV6-3,NA,TRBJ2-7,TGTGCCAGCAGTCCCAGGAGGGAGGTGGTGGAGCAGTACTTC,CASSPRREVVEQYF
few,TRBV4-3,TRBD1,TRBJ2-6,TGCGCCAGCAGCCAAGGAGACAGGGCTGGGGCCAACGTCCTGACTTTC,CASSQGDRAGANVLTF
many,TRBV11-2,NA,TRBJ1-1,TGTGCCAGCACGTTTTCACCAGGTGAAGCTTTCTTT,CASTFSPGEAFF
many,TRBV28,NA,TRBJ2-7,TGTGCCAGCAGTATCAATTTACTAGAGCAGTACTTC,CASSINLLEQYF
NA,TRBV29-1,TRBD2,TRBJ2-7,TGCAGCGTTGAATTAGCGGGAGGGTTTCTCTACGAGCAGTACTTC,CSVELAGGFLYEQYF
many,TRBV28,NA,TRBJ1-2,TGTGCCAGCAGTTTCGGGGTCGGTAACTATGGCTACACCTTC,CASSFGVGNYGYTF
many,TRBV9,TRBD2,TRBJ2-2,TGTGCCAGCAGCGTCCGGAGGGGACTAGTGAACACCGGGGAGCTGTTTTTT,CASSVRRGLVNTGELFF
many,TRBV12-5,TRBD2,TRBJ2-5,TGTGCTAGTGGTTTGGTACCTAGCGGGAGGATGGCGGAGACCCAGTACTTC,CASGLVPSGRMAETQYF
NA,TRBV27,TRBD1,TRBJ1-5,TGTGCCAGCAGTAGAGGGCGACAGGGTGGAGATCAGCCCCAGCATTTT,CASSRGRQGGDQPQHF
many,TRBV9,NA,TRBJ2-7,TGTGCCAGCAGCGCGGGGGTAGACGGTAGTTACGAGCAGTACTTC,CASSAGVDGSYEQYF
NA,TRBV7-6,TRBD2,TRBJ2-2,TGTGCCAGCAGCTTACTACCGGGTAGCGGGAGTGCCGGGGAGCTGTTTTTT,CASSLLPGSGSAGELFF
NA,TRBV28,NA,TRBJ2-7,TGTGCCAGCAGAAGACAGAGCTACGAGCAGTACTTC,CASRRQSYEQYF
few,TRBV2,NA,TRBJ1-5,TGTGCCAGCAGTGAAGCCCGGAGAGGGCTTCAGCCCCAGCATTTT,CASSEARRGLQPQHF
many,TRBV12-3/TRBV12-4,TRBD1,TRBJ1-1,TGTGCCAGCAGCCATTCAGGGGGGAACACTGAAGCTTTCTTT,CASSHSGGNTEAFF
many,TRBV6-5,NA,TRBJ2-7,TGTGCCAGCAGTTACTCGCCACTACTCGAGCAGTACTTC,CASSYSPLLEQYF
many,TRBV5-1,NA,TRBJ2-7,TGCGCCAGCAGCTTGGCACTGTCACCGCCTAACTACGAGCAGTACTTC,CASSLALSPPNYEQYF
many,TRBV11-3,NA,TRBJ2-2,TGTGCCAGCAGCTTAGGGGCCGCCATAAACACCGGGGAGCTGTTTTTT,CASSLGAAINTGELFF
many,TRBV20-1,TRBD1,TRBJ2-5,TGCAGTGCTAGAGATCGGACAGGGTTCTTAGAGACCCAGTACTTC,CSARDRTGFLETQYF
NA,TRBV6-1,NA,TRBJ2-2,TGTGCCAGCAGGGTGACCCACACCGGGGAGCTGTTTTTT,CASRVTHTGELFF
many,TRBV19,TRBD1,TRBJ1-2,TGTGCCAGTAGCCGACAGGGGAGTAATGGCTACACCTTC,CASSRQGSNGYTF
many,TRBV24-1,TRBD1,TRBJ1-5,TGTGCCACCAGTGACCCCCGACAGGGAGGAATCAATCAGCCCCAGCATTTT,CATSDPRQGGINQPQHF
NA,TRBV2,TRBD1,TRBJ1-5,TGTGCCAGCGGCGACCGACAGGGCCGCAATCAGCCCCAGCATTTT,CASGDRQGRNQPQHF
many,TRBV12-3/TRBV12-4,TRBD2,TRBJ2-5,TGTGCCAGCAAAGTTAGCGGGAGTCTTAAAGAGACCCAGTACTTC,CASKVSGSLKETQYF
many,TRBV18,NA,TRBJ1-2,TGTGCCAGCTCACCTGAGGAGGGCTTTGGCTACACCTTC,CASSPEEGFGYTF
many,TRBV2,TRBD2,TRBJ2-7,TGTGCCAGCAGTGGGCCAGGGACTAGCAGTCTGGAGCAGTACTTC,CASSGPGTSSLEQYF